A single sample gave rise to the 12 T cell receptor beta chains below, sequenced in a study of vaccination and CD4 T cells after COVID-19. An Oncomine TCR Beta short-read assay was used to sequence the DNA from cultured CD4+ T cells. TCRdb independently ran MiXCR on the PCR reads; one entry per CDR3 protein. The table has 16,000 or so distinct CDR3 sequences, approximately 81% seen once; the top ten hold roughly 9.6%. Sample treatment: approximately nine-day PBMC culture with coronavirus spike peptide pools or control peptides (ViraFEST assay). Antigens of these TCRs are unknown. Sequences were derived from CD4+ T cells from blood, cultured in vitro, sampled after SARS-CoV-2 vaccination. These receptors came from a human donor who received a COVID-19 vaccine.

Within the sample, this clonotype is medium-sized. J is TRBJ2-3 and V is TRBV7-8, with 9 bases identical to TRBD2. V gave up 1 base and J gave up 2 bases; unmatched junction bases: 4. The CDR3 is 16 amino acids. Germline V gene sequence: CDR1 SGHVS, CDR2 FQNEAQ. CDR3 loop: CASSLVAGADTDTQYF. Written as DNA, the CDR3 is TGTGCCAGCAGCTTAGTAGCGGGGGCTGACACAGATACGCAGTATTTT.

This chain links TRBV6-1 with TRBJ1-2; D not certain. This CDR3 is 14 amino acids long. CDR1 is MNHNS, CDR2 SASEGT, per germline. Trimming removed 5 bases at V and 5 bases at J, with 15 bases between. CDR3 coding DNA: TGTGCCAGCAGTCTCGGGAAATCTTCATATGGCTACACCTTC. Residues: CASSLGKSSYGYTF.

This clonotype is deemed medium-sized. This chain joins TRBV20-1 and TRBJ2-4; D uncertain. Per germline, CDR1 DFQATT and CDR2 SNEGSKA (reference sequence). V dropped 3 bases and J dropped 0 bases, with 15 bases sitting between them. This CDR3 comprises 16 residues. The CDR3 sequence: CSASSPRSEAKNIQYF. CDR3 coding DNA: TGCAGTGCTAGTTCCCCCAGGTCGGAAGCCAAAAACATTCAGTACTTC.

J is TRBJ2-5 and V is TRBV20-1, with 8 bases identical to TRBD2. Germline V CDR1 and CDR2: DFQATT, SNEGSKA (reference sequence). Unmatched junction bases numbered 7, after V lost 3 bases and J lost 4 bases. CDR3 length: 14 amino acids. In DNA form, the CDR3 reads TGCAGTGCTAGGTGGCGGGGGGCAGGAGAGACCCAGTACTTC. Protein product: CSARWRGAGETQYF.

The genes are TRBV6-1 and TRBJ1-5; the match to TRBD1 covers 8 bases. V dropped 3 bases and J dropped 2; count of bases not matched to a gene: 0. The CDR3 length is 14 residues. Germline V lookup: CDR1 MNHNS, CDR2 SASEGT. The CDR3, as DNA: TGTGCCAGCAGTGAGACAGGGGGCAATCAGCCCCAGCATTTT. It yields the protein CASSETGGNQPQHF.

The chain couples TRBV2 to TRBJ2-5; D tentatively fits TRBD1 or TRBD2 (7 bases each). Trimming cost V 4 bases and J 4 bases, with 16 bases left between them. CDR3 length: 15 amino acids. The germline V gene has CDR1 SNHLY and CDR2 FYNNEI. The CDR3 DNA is TGTGCCAGCAGTGCCCAGGGGGGGGCCGGAGAGACCCAGTACTTC. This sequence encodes CASSAQGGAGETQYF.

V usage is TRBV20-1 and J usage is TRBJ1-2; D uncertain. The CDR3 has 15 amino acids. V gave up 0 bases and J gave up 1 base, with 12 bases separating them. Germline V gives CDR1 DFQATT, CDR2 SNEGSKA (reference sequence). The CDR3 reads CSARDLGRNNYGYTF. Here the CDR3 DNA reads TGCAGTGCTAGAGATCTAGGCAGAAATAACTATGGCTACACCTTC.

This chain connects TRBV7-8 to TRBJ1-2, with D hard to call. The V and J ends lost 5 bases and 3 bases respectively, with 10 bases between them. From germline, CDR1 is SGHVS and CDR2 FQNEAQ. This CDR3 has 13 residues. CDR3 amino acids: CASSPIPDYGYTF. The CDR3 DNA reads TGTGCCAGCAGCCCGATACCCGACTATGGCTACACCTTC.

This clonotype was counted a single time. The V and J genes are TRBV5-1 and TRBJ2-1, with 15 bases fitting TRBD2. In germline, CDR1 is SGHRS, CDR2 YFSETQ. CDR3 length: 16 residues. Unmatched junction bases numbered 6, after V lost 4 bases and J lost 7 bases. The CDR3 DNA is TGCGCCAGCAGCCCCCGGACTAGCGGGGGGGCAAATGAGCAGTTCTTC. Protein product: CASSPRTSGGANEQFF.

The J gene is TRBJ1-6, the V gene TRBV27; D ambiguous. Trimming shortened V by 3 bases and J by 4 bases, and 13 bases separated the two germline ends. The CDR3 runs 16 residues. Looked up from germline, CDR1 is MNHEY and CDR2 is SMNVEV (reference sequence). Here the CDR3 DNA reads TGTGCCAGCAGTTTGTCGAAGTTAGCTTATAATTCACCCCTCCACTTT. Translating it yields CASSLSKLAYNSPLHF.

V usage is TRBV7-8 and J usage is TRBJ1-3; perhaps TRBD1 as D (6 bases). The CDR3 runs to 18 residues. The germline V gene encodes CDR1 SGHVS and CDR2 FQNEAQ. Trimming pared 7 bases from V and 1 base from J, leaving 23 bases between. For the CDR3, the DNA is TGTGCCAGCACCCACCAGCGATTATCACAGGGATCTGGAAACACCATATATTTT. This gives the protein CASTHQRLSQGSGNTIYF.

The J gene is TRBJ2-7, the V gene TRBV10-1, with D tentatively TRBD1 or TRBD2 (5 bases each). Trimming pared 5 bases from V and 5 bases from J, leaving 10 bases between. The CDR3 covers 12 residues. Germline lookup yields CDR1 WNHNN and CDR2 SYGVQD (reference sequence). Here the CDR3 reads CASSPGGNEQYF. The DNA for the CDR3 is TGCGCCAGCAGTCCTGGGGGTAACGAGCAGTACTTC.